This paragraph reports one TCR beta chain. Researchers sorted participants into cohorts using their self-reported clinical history. Recovery meant two consecutive negative NP/OP PCR tests, professional clearance, or resolved symptoms. The ends were cut back, 1 base at V and 6 bases at J, with 11 bases in the middle. Germline CDR1 is SGHAT and CDR2 is FQNNGV. This CDR3 is built from 14 residues. Data came from immunoSEQ multiplex PCR; TCRdb stores just in-frame clones and leaves some out. The sample holds approximately 300,000 clones, 80% to 90% seen once. This specimen comes from a study of blood T cell repertoires in COVID-19. The overall study: Sample material is recorded as cDNA or gDNA derived from T cells, B-cell-depleted T cells, or PBMCs.

The clonotype comes from a woman aged 18-29 years who had recovered from COVID-19. Material: PBMCs or T cells enriched from blood (not recorded which). V is TRBV11-2 and J is TRBJ2-3; weak D call: TRBD2 (5 bases). This CDR3 reads CASSLAHGVDTQYF. The CDR3 DNA follows: TGTGCCAGCAGCTTAGCTCACGGGGTGGATACGCAGTATTTT. The full variable domain, rest sourced from reference TRBV11-2 and TRBJ2-3, is EAGVAQSPRYKIIEKRQSVAFWCNPISGHATLYWYQQILGQGPKLLIQFQNNGVVDDSQLPKDRFSAERLKGVDSTLKIQPAKLEDSAVYLCASSLAHGVDTQYFGPGTRLTVL.